Listed below are T cell receptor beta chains from one sample, sequenced in a study of shared clonotypes between healthy human individuals. The method was immunoSEQ multiplex PCR; TCRdb's version includes in-frame clones alone and lacks a portion of them. Of around 560,000 clones listed, 85% to 95% are singletons. Sequenced: naive CD8+ T cells sorted from blood. These receptors all stem from a woman aged 30 to 39 in good health. Each CDR3 is given with its conserved first and last residue. Each record gives: D gene, clone size, J gene, V gene, CDR3 DNA, CDR3 protein. D genes are given only for firm matches. Clone size is shown for a subset of rows, as once, few, many or a class of expanded clone.

D gene: -; clone size: -; J gene: TRBJ1-5; V gene: TRBV5-4; CDR3 DNA: TGTGCCAGCAGCTTGGCCTGGCCAGGTAGCAATCAGCCCCAGCATTTT; CDR3 protein: CASSLAWPGSNQPQHF
D gene: -; clone size: once; J gene: TRBJ1-1; V gene: TRBV10-1; CDR3 DNA: TGCGCCAGCAGTGAGGTGTCCAGGGTCCGGACTGAAGCTTTCTTT; CDR3 protein: CASSEVSRVRTEAFF
D gene: -; clone size: -; J gene: TRBJ2-2; V gene: TRBV19; CDR3 DNA: TGTGCCAGTAGTGAACCCCGACTAGTACGGGCCGGGGAGCTGTTTTTT; CDR3 protein: CASSEPRLVRAGELFF
D gene: -; clone size: once; J gene: TRBJ2-7; V gene: TRBV27; CDR3 DNA: TGTGCCAGCAGTCCTAGGGGTCCCGACGAGCAGTACTTC; CDR3 protein: CASSPRGPDEQYF
D gene: -; clone size: once; J gene: TRBJ2-7; V gene: TRBV19; CDR3 DNA: TGTGCCAGTAGTATATTGGACGCAGGCCTCTACGAGCAGTACTTC; CDR3 protein: CASSILDAGLYEQYF
D gene: TRBD1; clone size: -; J gene: TRBJ2-7; V gene: TRBV4-1; CDR3 DNA: TGCGCCAGCAGCCAAGGACAGGGAACCTACGAGCAGTACTTC; CDR3 protein: CASSQGQGTYEQYF
D gene: -; clone size: -; J gene: TRBJ2-3; V gene: TRBV19; CDR3 DNA: TGTGCCAGTAGTTCTCCACTGGCGCGGGTATTCACAGATACGCAGTATTTT; CDR3 protein: CASSSPLARVFTDTQYF
D gene: -; clone size: -; J gene: TRBJ2-7; V gene: TRBV27; CDR3 DNA: TGTGCCAGCAGTTTACAGGAACCCTACGAGCAGTACTTC; CDR3 protein: CASSLQEPYEQYF
D gene: TRBD1; clone size: -; J gene: TRBJ2-1; V gene: TRBV29-1; CDR3 DNA: TGCAGCGTTGAAGGGACAGGGAACTACAATGAGCAGTTCTTC; CDR3 protein: CSVEGTGNYNEQFF
D gene: TRBD2; clone size: -; J gene: TRBJ2-1; V gene: TRBV5-4; CDR3 DNA: TGTGCCAGCAGACCTATAGCGGGAGCGGACAATGAGCAGTTCTTC; CDR3 protein: CASRPIAGADNEQFF
D gene: -; clone size: -; J gene: TRBJ1-1; V gene: TRBV11-1; CDR3 DNA: TGTGCCAGCAGCTTAGGAGGGGTTGAAGCTTTCTTT; CDR3 protein: CASSLGGVEAFF
D gene: TRBD2; clone size: -; J gene: TRBJ2-7; V gene: TRBV19; CDR3 DNA: TGTGCCAGTAGCCCAGATTCTAGCGGGAGCGGCTACGAGCAGTACTTC; CDR3 protein: CASSPDSSGSGYEQYF
D gene: TRBD2; clone size: -; J gene: TRBJ2-7; V gene: TRBV9; CDR3 DNA: TGTGCCAGCAGCACCGGACTAGCGGACCCCCTAAATGAGCAGTACTTC; CDR3 protein: CASSTGLADPLNEQYF
D gene: -; clone size: -; J gene: TRBJ1-1; V gene: TRBV29-1; CDR3 DNA: TGCAGCGTTGAAGTAAAGGGACTGAACACTGAAGCTTTCTTT; CDR3 protein: CSVEVKGLNTEAFF
D gene: TRBD1; clone size: -; J gene: TRBJ2-2; V gene: TRBV28; CDR3 DNA: TGTGCCAGCAGTTTAACAGGGGACACCGGGGAGCTGTTTTTT; CDR3 protein: CASSLTGDTGELFF
D gene: -; clone size: once; J gene: TRBJ2-2; V gene: TRBV19; CDR3 DNA: TGTGCCAGTAGTATAGAATGGACCGGGGAGCTGTTTTTT; CDR3 protein: CASSIEWTGELFF
D gene: TRBD2; clone size: -; J gene: TRBJ2-7; V gene: TRBV19; CDR3 DNA: TGTGCCAGTACGGGAGGCTCCTACGAGCAGTACTTC; CDR3 protein: CASTGGSYEQYF
D gene: TRBD1; clone size: once; J gene: TRBJ2-1; V gene: TRBV27; CDR3 DNA: TGTGCCAGCGGGCACAGGGGGAATGAGCAGTTCTTC; CDR3 protein: CASGHRGNEQFF
D gene: TRBD1; clone size: -; J gene: TRBJ1-2; V gene: TRBV27; CDR3 DNA: TGTGCCAGCAGCTTGGGGACAGGGACGGTGGATGGCTACACCTTC; CDR3 protein: CASSLGTGTVDGYTF
D gene: TRBD1; clone size: -; J gene: TRBJ2-7; V gene: TRBV19; CDR3 DNA: TGTGCCAGTAGCATCGGACAGGGGACATGGTACGAGCAGTACTTC; CDR3 protein: CASSIGQGTWYEQYF